This TCR beta chain is drawn from a study of blood T cell repertoires in COVID-19 (dated by TCRdb to 2020 to 2022). Study-level background: Samples from collaborators originated in the United States, Italy and Spain and spanned both the acute and convalescent phases of COVID-19. The material from the prospective study consisted of cDNA or gDNA derived from T cells, B-cell-depleted T cells, or PBMCs. The dataset comprised deeply sampled blood TCRbeta repertoires from subjects exposed to, actively infected with, or recovered from COVID-19. The repertoires were released in a freely available public database meant as a resource for research on the immune response to SARS-CoV-2. Samples were obtained from the ongoing ImmuneRACE study (first 160 participants) and from about 1,300 subjects provided by 6 global collaborators. Sample metadata almost always included a de-identified subject ID, COVID-19 status, age in years and sex. Where available, HLA class I and class II types were obtained from metadata supplied by the sample provider rather than from assay-based typing. On the study overall, not on this receptor specifically: The amount of clinical and demographic metadata varied by source and participant and was provided uncurated.

Reading from cysteine to phenylalanine, the CDR3 counts 14 amino acids. Just the 42-base CDR3 DNA is kept, in frame starting at base 1. CDR1 SGHTA and CDR2 FQGNSA were looked up in the germline V gene. Between the V and J ends, shortened by 1 base and 3 bases respectively, the junction contains 4 bases. Points on this clone: Its specific antigen is unknown. Base qualities were left out, and no much larger clone turns up one base away.

Whole blood was collected in K2EDTA tubes by collaborating institutions according to the institutions' own protocols. Collaborator samples were shipped for TCRbeta analysis as frozen whole blood, isolated PBMCs, or DNA extracted from either sample type. The immunoSEQ Assay, a bias-controlled multiplex PCR, was used to amplify TCRbeta CDR3 regions from genomic DNA. The authors' pipeline ran thus. Nucleated cell counts per sample were estimated from amplification of reference gene primers within the assay. To quantify the absolute abundance of each unique TCRbeta CDR3 rearrangement, sequence reads were collapsed and filtered. For each sample, productive Simpson clonality was calculated as the square root of Simpson's diversity index over productive rearrangements. TCRdb took over this immuneACCESS table, retaining in-frame rearrangements with V and J assigned. Such tables are incomplete; in checked studies, under half of the missing clones stem from an unresolved V gene, and the remainder is unexplained. V, J and clone size are taken as reported in that table, and D and trimming were inferred from the DNA itself. A total of 70,000 to 95,000 clones appear in this sample, 92% of them only once. The ten largest clones add up to roughly 5.9% of the sample.

The specimen sequenced was peripheral blood. This receptor was identified in a woman aged 60-75 years with active COVID-19. In this chain, TRBV7-2 is recombined with TRBJ1-6; no confident D gene assignment can be made. The bases are TGTGCCAGCAGCTTAGGCAGCTATAATTCACCCCTCCACTTT. Protein translation: CASSLGSYNSPLHF.